The 9 T cell receptor beta chains in this list originate from one sample, sequenced in a study of blood T cell repertoires in COVID-19. Assay: immunoSEQ multiplex PCR; the TCRdb copy retains only in-frame clones and omits some. The data show around 190,000 clones, roughly 83% seen once. Sequenced sample: peripheral blood. The receptors originated from a human donor in a cohort sampled during active COVID-19.

The table lists this clone with a few counts. The V and J genes are TRBV10-2 and TRBJ1-2; no reliable D call. Germline CDR1 WSHSY, CDR2 SAAADI. The V gene lost 2 bases and the J gene lost 4 bases, with 8 bases spanning the gap. The CDR3 loop spans 13 amino acids. CDR3 nucleotides: TGCGCCAGCAGTGAGGGGCCAGCCTATGGCTACACCTTC. Its protein product is CASSEGPAYGYTF.

The chain is built from TRBV7-2 and TRBJ1-5, with TRBD1 matching over 8 bases. The CDR3 totals 16 residues. Germline V gene data show CDR1 as SGHTA and CDR2 as FQGNSA. V was pared by 5 bases and J by 4 bases, with 10 bases of the junction left unmatched. The CDR3 protein is CASSGQGTGANQPQHF. In nucleotides, the CDR3 is TGTGCCAGCAGCGGGCAGGGGACAGGAGCGAATCAGCCCCAGCATTTT.

This clone was observed a few times. The rearrangement links TRBV3-1 (or the pseudogene TRBV3-2) to TRBJ2-7; TRBD2 agrees at 11 bases. The ends lost 4 bases at V and 2 bases at J; junction bases unmatched: 4. Germline V lookup: CDR1 LGHDT, CDR2 YNNKEL (reference sequence). There are 15 residues in the CDR3. The DNA of the CDR3 is TGTGCCAGCAGCCGTAGCGGGGGGGTACCCTACGAGCAGTACTTC. Protein sequence: CASSRSGGVPYEQYF.

The rearrangement uses TRBV11-2 and TRBJ2-7; 9 nucleotides line up with TRBD1. CDR1 and CDR2 (germline): SGHAT, FQNNGV. V lost 5 bases, J lost 3 bases, and 5 bases stayed unmatched. There are 14 residues in the CDR3. This chain's CDR3 is CASSTRDRVYEQYF. CDR3 in DNA: TGTGCCAGCAGCACCCGGGACAGGGTCTACGAGCAGTACTTC.

The chain recombines TRBV7-3 with TRBJ1-3; D gene ambiguous. The CDR3 totals 15 residues. Between the trimmed V and J ends, which lost 1 base and 0 bases, there was a span of 7 bases. From germline, CDR1 is SGHTA and CDR2 FQGTGA. The chain's CDR3 is CASSLNPGSGNTIYF. CDR3 in DNA: TGTGCCAGCAGCTTAAACCCAGGCTCTGGAAACACCATATATTTT.

This clone was seen a single time. This chain uses TRBV5-4 with TRBJ1-2; D is unresolved. Trimming pared 0 bases from V and 6 bases from J, leaving 9 bases between. Germline CDR1 is SGHNT and CDR2 is YYREEE (reference sequence). The CDR3 runs to 13 residues. The CDR3 here is CASSLGGGNGYTF. The CDR3 DNA reads as TGTGCCAGCAGCTTGGGAGGAGGTAATGGCTACACCTTC.

Here the CDR3 reads CASSLVGAPGNTEAFF. The CDR3 DNA reads as TGTGCCAGCAGCTTAGTGGGGGCGCCTGGGAACACTGAAGCTTTCTTT. The J gene is TRBJ1-1, the V gene TRBV7-3, with D maybe TRBD1 (6 bases). CDR1 and CDR2 from the germline V gene are SGHTA and FQGTGA. The V end was cut by 2 bases, the J end by 1 base, with 14 bases between. The CDR3 covers 16 residues.

The V and J genes are TRBV5-1 and TRBJ2-7; 10 bases match TRBD2. In germline, CDR1 is SGHRS, CDR2 YFSETQ. With 2 bases clipped from V and 1 base from J, the junction kept 9 bases outside the gene matches. This CDR3 spans 17 amino acids. In nucleotides, the CDR3 is TGCGCCAGCAGCTTAGGCATCCCTAGCGGGGGATCCTACGAGCAGTACTTC. This encodes CASSLGIPSGGSYEQYF.

The chain couples TRBV24-1 to TRBJ2-7; a possible D gene is TRBD1 (6 bases). CDR1 KGHDR and CDR2 SFDVKD come from the germline V gene. The CDR3 extends over 11 amino acids. With 9 bases removed from V and 7 bases from J, the gap between germline ends came to 12 bases. The CDR3 nucleotides are TGTGCCACCCCCCAGGGGACAGAGCAGTACTTC. This gives the protein CATPQGTEQYF.